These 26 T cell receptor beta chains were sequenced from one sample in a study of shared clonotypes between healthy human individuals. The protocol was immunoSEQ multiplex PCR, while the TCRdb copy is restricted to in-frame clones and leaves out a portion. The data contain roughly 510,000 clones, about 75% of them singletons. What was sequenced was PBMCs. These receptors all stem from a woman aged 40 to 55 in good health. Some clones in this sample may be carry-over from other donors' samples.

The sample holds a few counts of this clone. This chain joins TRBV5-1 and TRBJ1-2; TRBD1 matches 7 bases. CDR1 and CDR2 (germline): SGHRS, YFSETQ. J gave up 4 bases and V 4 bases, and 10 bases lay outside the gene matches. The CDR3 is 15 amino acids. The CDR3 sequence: CASSHGQEGVYGYTF. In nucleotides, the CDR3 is TGCGCCAGCAGCCACGGACAGGAAGGAGTCTATGGCTACACCTTC.

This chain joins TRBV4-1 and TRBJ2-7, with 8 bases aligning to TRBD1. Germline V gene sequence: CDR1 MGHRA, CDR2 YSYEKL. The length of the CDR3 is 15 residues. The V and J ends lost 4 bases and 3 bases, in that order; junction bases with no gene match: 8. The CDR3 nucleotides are TGCGCCAGCAGCCCCCGGACAGGGAAACTCTACGAGCAGTACTTC. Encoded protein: CASSPRTGKLYEQYF.

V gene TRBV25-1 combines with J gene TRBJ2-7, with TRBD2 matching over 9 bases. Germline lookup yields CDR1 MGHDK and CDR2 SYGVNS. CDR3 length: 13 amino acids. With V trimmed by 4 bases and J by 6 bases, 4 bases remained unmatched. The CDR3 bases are TGTGCCAGCAGTGTCGGACTAGCGTCCGAGCAGTACTTC. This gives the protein CASSVGLASEQYF.

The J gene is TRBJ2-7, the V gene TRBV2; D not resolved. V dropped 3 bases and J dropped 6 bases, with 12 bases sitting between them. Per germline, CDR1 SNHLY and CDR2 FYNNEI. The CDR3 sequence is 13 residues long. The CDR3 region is CASSDRRGSEQYF. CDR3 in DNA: TGTGCCAGCAGTGACAGGAGAGGTTCCGAGCAGTACTTC.

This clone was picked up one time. In DNA form, the CDR3 reads TGTGCCAGCAGTGAATTGGCTTTTAACTATGGCTACACCTTC. This gives the protein CASSELAFNYGYTF. The chain combines TRBV2 with TRBJ1-2; D gene unclear. Germline-derived CDR1 and CDR2 are SNHLY and FYNNEI. The CDR3 consists of 14 residues. Trimming pared 2 bases from V and 1 base from J, leaving 8 bases between.

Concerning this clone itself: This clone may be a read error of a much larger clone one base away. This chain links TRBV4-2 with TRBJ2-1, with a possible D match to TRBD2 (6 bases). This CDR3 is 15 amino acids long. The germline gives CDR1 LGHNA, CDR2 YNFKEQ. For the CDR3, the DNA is TGTGCCAGCAGTCCTCTAGCGATCTCCTACAATGAGCAGCTCTTC. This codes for CASSPLAISYNEQLF.

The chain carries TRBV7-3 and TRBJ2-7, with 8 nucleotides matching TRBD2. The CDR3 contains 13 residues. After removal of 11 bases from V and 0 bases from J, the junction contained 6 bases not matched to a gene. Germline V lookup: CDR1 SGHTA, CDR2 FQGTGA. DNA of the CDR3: TGTGCCGTGGAGCGGGAGAGCTCCTACGAGCAGTACTTC. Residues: CAVERESSYEQYF.

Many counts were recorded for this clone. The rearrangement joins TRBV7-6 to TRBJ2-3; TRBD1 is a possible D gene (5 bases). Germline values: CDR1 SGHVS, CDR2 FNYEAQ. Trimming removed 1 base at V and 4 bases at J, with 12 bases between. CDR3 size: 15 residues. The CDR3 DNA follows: TGTGCCAGCAGCTTAGAGGGGCCGACGGCAGATACGCAGTATTTT. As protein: CASSLEGPTADTQYF.

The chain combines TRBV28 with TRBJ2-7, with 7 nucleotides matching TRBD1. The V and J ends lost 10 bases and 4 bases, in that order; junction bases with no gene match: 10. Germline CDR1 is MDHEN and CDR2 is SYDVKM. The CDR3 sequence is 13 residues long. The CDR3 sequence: CATRRGGLYEQYF. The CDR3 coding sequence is TGTGCCACCCGCCGAGGGGGCTTGTACGAGCAGTACTTC.

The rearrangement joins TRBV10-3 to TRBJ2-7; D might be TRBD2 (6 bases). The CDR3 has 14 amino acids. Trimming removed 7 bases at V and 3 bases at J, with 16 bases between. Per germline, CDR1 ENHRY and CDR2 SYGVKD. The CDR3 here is CAIMEPGEIYEQYF. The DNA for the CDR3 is TGTGCCATCATGGAACCGGGAGAGATCTACGAGCAGTACTTC.

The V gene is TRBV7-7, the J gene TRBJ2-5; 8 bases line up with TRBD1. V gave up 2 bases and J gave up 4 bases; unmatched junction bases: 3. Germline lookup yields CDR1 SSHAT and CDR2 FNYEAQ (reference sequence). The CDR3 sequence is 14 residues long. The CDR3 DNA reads TGTGCCAGCAGCTTACGGACAGGGACAGAGACCCAGTACTTC. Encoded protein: CASSLRTGTETQYF.

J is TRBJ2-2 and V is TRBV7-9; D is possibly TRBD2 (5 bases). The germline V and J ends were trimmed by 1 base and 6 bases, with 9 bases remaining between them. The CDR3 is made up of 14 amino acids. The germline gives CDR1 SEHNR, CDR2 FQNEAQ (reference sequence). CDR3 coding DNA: TGTGCCAGCAGCTTAGGAGGGTACGCCGGGGAGCTGTTTTTT. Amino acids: CASSLGGYAGELFF.

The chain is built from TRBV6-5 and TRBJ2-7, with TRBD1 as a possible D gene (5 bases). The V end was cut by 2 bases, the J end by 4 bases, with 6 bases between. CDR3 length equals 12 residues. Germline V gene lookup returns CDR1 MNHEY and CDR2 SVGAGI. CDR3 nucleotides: TGTGCCAGCAGTTACAGGGGTTACGAGCAGTACTTC. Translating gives CASSYRGYEQYF.

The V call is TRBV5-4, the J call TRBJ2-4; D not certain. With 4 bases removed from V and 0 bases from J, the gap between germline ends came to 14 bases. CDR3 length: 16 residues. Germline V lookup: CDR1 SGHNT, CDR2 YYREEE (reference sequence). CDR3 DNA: TGTGCCAGCAGCCCAACACCAGAACGAGCCAAAAACATTCAGTACTTC. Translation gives CASSPTPERAKNIQYF.

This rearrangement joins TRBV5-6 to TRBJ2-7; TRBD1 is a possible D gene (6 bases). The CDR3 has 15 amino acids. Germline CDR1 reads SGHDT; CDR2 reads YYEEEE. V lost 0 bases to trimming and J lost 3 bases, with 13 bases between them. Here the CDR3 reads CASSLDGRGVYEQYF. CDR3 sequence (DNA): TGTGCCAGCAGCTTGGACGGCAGGGGCGTCTACGAGCAGTACTTC. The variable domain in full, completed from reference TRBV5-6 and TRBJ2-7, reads DAGVTQSPTHLIKTRGQQVTLRCSPKSGHDTVSWYQQALGQGPQFIFQYYEEEERQRGNFPDRFSGHQFPNYSSELNVNALLLGDSALYLCASSLDGRGVYEQYFGPGTRLTVT.

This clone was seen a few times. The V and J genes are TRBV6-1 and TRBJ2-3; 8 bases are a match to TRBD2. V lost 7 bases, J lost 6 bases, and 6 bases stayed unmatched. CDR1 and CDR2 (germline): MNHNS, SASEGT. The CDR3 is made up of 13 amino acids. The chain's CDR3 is CASTERELDTQYF. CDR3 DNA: TGTGCCAGCACAGAGCGGGAGCTTGATACGCAGTATTTT.

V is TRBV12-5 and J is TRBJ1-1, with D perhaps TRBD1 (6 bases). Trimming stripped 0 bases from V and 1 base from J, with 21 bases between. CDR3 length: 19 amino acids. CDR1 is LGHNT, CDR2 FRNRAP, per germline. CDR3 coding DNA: TGTGCTAGTGGTTTGGTACTAACTGGGGACATCGGTCGGAACACTGAAGCTTTCTTT. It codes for CASGLVLTGDIGRNTEAFF.

The CDR3 bases are TGTGCCAGTAGTATAGAGGGGACGATTAGTCAGCCCCAGCATTTT. As protein: CASSIEGTISQPQHF. The chain combines TRBV19 with TRBJ1-5; maybe TRBD1 (5 bases). The germline V gene encodes CDR1 LNHDA and CDR2 SQIVND (reference sequence). The CDR3 extends over 15 amino acids. V shed 0 bases and J shed 6 bases, with 12 bases lying between them.

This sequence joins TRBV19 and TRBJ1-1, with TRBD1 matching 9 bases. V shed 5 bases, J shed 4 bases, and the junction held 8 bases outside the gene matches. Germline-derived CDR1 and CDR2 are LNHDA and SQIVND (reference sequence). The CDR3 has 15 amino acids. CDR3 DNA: TGTGCCAGTAGTCCGGGACAGGGTGTGGGCACTGAAGCTTTCTTT. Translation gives CASSPGQGVGTEAFF.

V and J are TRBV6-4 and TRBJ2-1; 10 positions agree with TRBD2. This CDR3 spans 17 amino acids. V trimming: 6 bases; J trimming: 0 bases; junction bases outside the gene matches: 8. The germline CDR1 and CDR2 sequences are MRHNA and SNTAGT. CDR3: CASSTLAGQVSYNEQFF. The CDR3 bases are TGTGCCAGCAGCACACTAGCGGGACAAGTCTCCTACAATGAGCAGTTCTTC.

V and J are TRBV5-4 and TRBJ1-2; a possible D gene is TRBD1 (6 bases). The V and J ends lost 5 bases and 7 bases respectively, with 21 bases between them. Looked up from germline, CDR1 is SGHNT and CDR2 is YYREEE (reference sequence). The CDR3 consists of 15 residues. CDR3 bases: TGTGCCAGCAGTATCGGGGGGGCGCAGGCAGGTGGCTACACCTTC. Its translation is CASSIGGAQAGGYTF.

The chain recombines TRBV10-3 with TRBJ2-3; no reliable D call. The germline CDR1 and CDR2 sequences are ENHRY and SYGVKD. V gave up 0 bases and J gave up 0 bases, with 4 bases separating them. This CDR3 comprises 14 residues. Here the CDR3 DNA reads TGTGCCATCAGTGAGTCTGGCAGCACAGATACGCAGTATTTT. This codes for CAISESGSTDTQYF.

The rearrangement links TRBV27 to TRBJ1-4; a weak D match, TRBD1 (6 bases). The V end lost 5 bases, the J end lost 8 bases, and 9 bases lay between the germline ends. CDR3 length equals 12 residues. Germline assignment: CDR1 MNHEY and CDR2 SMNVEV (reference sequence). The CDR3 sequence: CASSTGTEKLFF. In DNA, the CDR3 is TGTGCCAGCAGTACCGGGACAGAAAAACTGTTTTTT.

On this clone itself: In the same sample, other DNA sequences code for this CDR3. CDR3 nucleotide sequence: TGTGCCAGCAGTGTCCCCTACGAGCAGTACTTC. This gives the protein CASSVPYEQYF. V gene TRBV2 combines with J gene TRBJ2-7; D gene uncertain. The CDR3 contains 11 residues. The ends were cut back, 4 bases at V and 2 bases at J, with 3 bases in the middle. CDR1 and CDR2 from the germline V gene are SNHLY and FYNNEI.

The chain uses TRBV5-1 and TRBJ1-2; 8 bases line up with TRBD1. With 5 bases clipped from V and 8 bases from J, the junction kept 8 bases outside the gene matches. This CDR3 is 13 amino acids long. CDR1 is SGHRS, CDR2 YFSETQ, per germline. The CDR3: CASSSQTGVGYTF. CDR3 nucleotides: TGCGCCAGCAGTTCTCAGACAGGGGTCGGCTACACCTTC.

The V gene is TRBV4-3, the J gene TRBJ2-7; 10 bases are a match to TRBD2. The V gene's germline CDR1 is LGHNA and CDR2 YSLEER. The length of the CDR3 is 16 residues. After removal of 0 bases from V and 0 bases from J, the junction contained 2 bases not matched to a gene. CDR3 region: CASSQDLAGGSYEQYF. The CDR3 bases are TGCGCCAGCAGCCAAGATTTAGCGGGAGGCTCCTACGAGCAGTACTTC.